One sample yielded the 25 T cell receptor beta chains listed below, sequenced in a study of T cells in Graves' hyperthyroidism and ophthalmopathy. The TCR beta CDR3 regions underwent amplification using RNA transcripts as the source. A set of HTBI primers served as the primers for a first-round RT-PCR of the TCR CDR3. MiXCR was run by TCRdb on the multiplex PCR reads, yielding one entry per CDR3 protein. The sample shows approximately 210,000 distinct CDR3 sequences, 15% to 20% of them seen only once. The source material was blood. These receptors were taken from a man aged 45-65 years with Graves' hyperthyroidism.

This clonotype was seen a few times. The V and J genes are TRBV6-5 and TRBJ2-1, with a tentative D call TRBD2 (6 bases). The CDR3 is 14 residues long. V lost 2 bases and J lost 5, with 10 bases in between. Germline CDR1 and CDR2: MNHEY and SVGAGI. For the CDR3, the DNA is TGTGCCAGCAGTTACACGGGACTTAACAATGAGCAGTTCTTC. Its translation: CASSYTGLNNEQFF.

This clonotype has ten or more counts. J is TRBJ1-4 and V is TRBV2; tentative D call: TRBD1 (5 bases). V lost 0 bases to trimming and J lost 10 bases, with 9 bases between them. Per the germline V gene, CDR1 is SNHLY and CDR2 is FYNNEI. The CDR3 spans 13 residues. The CDR3 DNA is TGTGCCAGCAGTGAAGCGTTGGGGGGAAAACTGTTTTTT. Protein: CASSEALGGKLFF.

This clonotype was observed many times. The V call is TRBV5-1, the J call TRBJ2-3; TRBD2 might be the D (6 bases). V lost 2 bases, J lost 6 bases, and 13 bases lay in between. The germline CDR1 and CDR2 sequences are SGHRS and YFSETQ. This CDR3 spans 14 amino acids. CDR3 nucleotide sequence: TGCGCCAGCAGCTTTAGCGGCCGCGCGGATACGCAGTATTTT. This gives the protein CASSFSGRADTQYF.

This clonotype was counted at least ten times. The chain employs TRBV29-1 and TRBJ1-2, with TRBD1 matching 9 bases. V was pared by 5 bases and J by 7 bases, with 5 bases of the junction left unmatched. Per the germline V gene, CDR1 is SQVTM and CDR2 is ANQGSEA. The CDR3 is made up of 12 amino acids. CDR3 bases: TGCAGCGTTCCAGACAGGGGGTTTGGCTACACCTTC. Translating gives CSVPDRGFGYTF. Full variable domain (rest looked up from reference TRBV29-1 and TRBJ1-2): SAVISQKPSRDICQRGTSLTIQCQVDSQVTMMFWYRQQPGQSLTLIATANQGSEATYESGFVIDKFPISRPNLTFSTLTVSNMSPEDSSIYLCSVPDRGFGYTFGSGTRLTVV.

This clonotype showed up just a few times. The chain carries TRBV5-1 and TRBJ2-5; the D gene is possibly TRBD2 (5 bases). CDR3 size: 15 residues. CDR1 and CDR2 (germline): SGHRS, YFSETQ. V was clipped by 4 bases and J by 2 bases, with 15 bases between them. CDR3 in amino acids: CASSEGTSAQETQYF. CDR3 DNA: TGCGCCAGCAGCGAGGGTACCAGCGCGCAAGAGACCCAGTACTTC.

V and J are TRBV20-1 and TRBJ2-7, with D uncertain. Germline V gene data show CDR1 as DFQATT and CDR2 as SNEGSKA (reference sequence). The CDR3 contains 12 residues. V lost 1 base and J lost 3, with 7 bases in between. Written as DNA, the CDR3 is TGCAGTGCTAGAGTCCTAGTCTACGAGCAGTACTTC. It is translated as CSARVLVYEQYF.

This clonotype was seen ten or more times. The J gene is TRBJ1-2, the V gene TRBV7-9, with TRBD1 matching over 7 bases. Germline V gene sequence: CDR1 SEHNR, CDR2 FQNEAQ (reference sequence). The CDR3 sequence is 12 residues long. The V segment lost 5 bases and the J segment 4 bases; nucleotides outside the gene matches: 1. CDR3 in DNA: TGTGCCAGCAGCCGGGACAGCTATGGCTACACCTTC. This gives the protein CASSRDSYGYTF.

This clonotype has only a few counts. The chain combines TRBV6-1 with TRBJ2-6, with 8 bases that match TRBD2. In germline, CDR1 is MNHNS, CDR2 SASEGT. Trimming removed 6 bases from V and 1 base from J; junction bases left unmatched: 2. The CDR3 contains 15 residues. For the CDR3, the DNA is TGTGCCAGCAGCCGGGAGGGGTCTGGGGCCAACGTCCTGACTTTC. This gives the protein CASSREGSGANVLTF.

This rearrangement joins TRBV5-5 to TRBJ2-5; D uncertain. Germline lookup yields CDR1 SGHKS and CDR2 YYEKEE (reference sequence). This CDR3 region has 14 residues. The V and J ends lost 4 bases and 1 base respectively, with 11 bases between them. The CDR3 nucleotides read TGTGCCAGCAGCGGCGGATGGGGCCAAGAGACCCAGTACTTC. Its protein is CASSGGWGQETQYF.

This clonotype was counted at least ten times. The chain combines TRBV2 with TRBJ2-1; 11 nucleotides line up with TRBD2. The ends lost 4 bases at V and 0 bases at J; junction bases unmatched: 11. CDR1 and CDR2 from the germline V gene are SNHLY and FYNNEI. CDR3 length: 19 amino acids. Here the CDR3 DNA reads TGTGCCAGCAGTGGATTAGCGGGAGGGCGTGGATCCTCCTACAATGAGCAGTTCTTC. Translating it yields CASSGLAGGRGSSYNEQFF.

This clonotype was seen at least ten times. The chain recombines TRBV3-1 with TRBJ1-3; no clear D. Deletions cut 1 base from V and 5 bases from J, with 9 bases between. The CDR3 contains 14 residues. The germline V gene has CDR1 LGHDT and CDR2 YNNKEL (reference sequence). As DNA, the CDR3 is TGTGCCAGCAGCCAAGGAGGCAGCCGAAACACCATATATTTT. Translated, it gives CASSQGGSRNTIYF.

The rearrangement joins TRBV20-1 to TRBJ2-1; 8 nucleotides match TRBD2. V shed 4 bases and J 8 bases; nucleotides not matched to a gene: 10. The CDR3 runs 14 residues. Germline CDR1 reads DFQATT; CDR2 reads SNEGSKA (reference sequence). CDR3 bases: TGCAGTGCTAAAAGCGGGAGCTTAATCCATGAGCAGTTCTTC. The encoded protein is CSAKSGSLIHEQFF.

Regarding this clonotype: A single base separates this from a much larger clone, so it may be a read error. The chain is built from TRBV10-2 and TRBJ1-2; the match to TRBD1 covers 7 bases. Germline CDR1 reads WSHSY; CDR2 reads SAAADI. The CDR3 sequence is 13 residues long. This CDR3 reads CTSSEQGDYGYTF. CDR3 DNA sequence: TGCACCAGCAGTGAGCAGGGGGACTATGGCTACACCTTC.

The genes are TRBV28 and TRBJ1-1; D is unresolved. The CDR3 spans 11 residues. V lost 5 bases and J 11 bases, leaving 12 bases between the germline ends. CDR1 MDHEN and CDR2 SYDVKM come from the germline V gene. The CDR3 bases are TGTGCCAGCAGTCAGCTTGACCGCGCTTTCTTT. Its translation: CASSQLDRAFF.

This clonotype has more than one count but fewer than ten. V is TRBV27 and J is TRBJ2-7; 8 bases fit TRBD1. Trimming cost V 2 bases and J 1 base; bases outside gene matches: 4. This CDR3 comprises 15 residues. Germline CDR1 MNHEY, CDR2 SMNVEV (reference sequence). The CDR3, as DNA: TGTGCCAGCAGTTTAACGGGACAGGCATCCTACGAGCAGTACTTC. Its translation: CASSLTGQASYEQYF.

This clonotype came up a few times. Being one base from a much bigger clone, this may be a read error. The rearrangement uses TRBV11-2 and TRBJ1-3; D not resolved. The germline gives CDR1 SGHAT, CDR2 FQNNGV. There are 16 residues in the CDR3. In DNA, the CDR3 is TGTGCCAGCGGGATGCTGACAAAACGCTCTGGAAACACCACATATTTT. Protein: CASGMLTKRSGNTTYF.

The chain employs TRBV12-3 or TRBV12-4 and TRBJ2-7; the D gene could be TRBD1 or TRBD2 (7 bases each). This CDR3 region has 13 residues. Trimming pared 3 bases from V and 6 bases from J, leaving 12 bases between. In nucleotides, the CDR3 is TGTGCCAGCAGTTTGGGAGGGGGCCGCGAGCAGTACTTC. Amino acids: CASSLGGGREQYF.

This clonotype showed up just a few times. The junction and the germline gene differ at one end; a read error may be behind it. This chain connects TRBV7-7 to TRBJ2-1; 8 nucleotides match TRBD2. Per germline, CDR1 SSHAT and CDR2 FNYEAQ (reference sequence). This CDR3 contains 14 residues. CDR3: CASSLAAGADEQFF. The CDR3 coding sequence is TGTGCTAGCAGCTTAGCAGCGGGGGCGGATGAGCAGTTCTTC.

This clonotype has at least ten counts. The DNA of the CDR3 is TGTGCCAGCAGCCGGACTAGCAGGTACAATGAGCAGTTCTTC. Its translation: CASSRTSRYNEQFF. The rearrangement joins TRBV5-6 to TRBJ2-1; 8 bases are a match to TRBD2. V trimming: 4 bases; J trimming: 4 bases; junction bases outside the gene matches: 4. The CDR3 covers 14 residues. Germline CDR1 reads SGHDT; CDR2 reads YYEEEE.

As regards this clonotype: A single base separates this from a much larger clone, so it may be a read error. The CDR3 end shows no conserved phenylalanine or tryptophan, and so a read error is likely. J is TRBJ1-2 and V is TRBV15; TRBD1 might be the D (5 bases). This CDR3 is built from 16 residues. The V and J ends lost 1 base and 2 bases respectively, with 14 bases between them. Germline V gene data show CDR1 as LNHNV and CDR2 as YYDKDF (reference sequence). This CDR3 reads CATSRVGGGLNYGYTL. The CDR3, as DNA: TGTGCCACCAGCAGAGTAGGTGGGGGACTCAACTATGGCTACACCCTC.

The chain is built from TRBV6-1 and TRBJ2-5, with D perhaps being TRBD1 or TRBD2 (5 bases each). V was shortened by 5 bases and J by 1 base, with 14 bases between the two germline ends. Germline CDR1 is MNHNS and CDR2 is SASEGT. This CDR3 has 15 residues. The CDR3, as DNA: TGTGCCAGCAGTTCCACCTCGGGACGCCAAGAGACCCAGTACTTC. Residues: CASSSTSGRQETQYF.

This clonotype was recorded a few times. The chain is built from TRBV5-1 and TRBJ1-3; tentative D call: TRBD1 (5 bases). From germline, CDR1 is SGHRS and CDR2 YFSETQ. Trimming took 5 bases from V and 0 from J, leaving 12 bases between them. This CDR3 has 15 amino acids. In DNA form, the CDR3 reads TGCGCCAGCAGGCCTCAGGGCGACTCTGGAAACACCATATATTTT. It is translated as CASRPQGDSGNTIYF.

The V and J genes are TRBV7-3 and TRBJ2-7; TRBD2 agrees at 7 bases. Unmatched junction bases numbered 7, after V lost 5 bases and J lost 6 bases. The length of the CDR3 is 13 residues. Germline assignment: CDR1 SGHTA and CDR2 FQGTGA. The CDR3 region is CASSPRGGVEQYF. DNA for the CDR3: TGTGCCAGCAGCCCCCGGGGAGGGGTCGAGCAGTACTTC.

This clonotype came up many times. J is TRBJ2-5 and V is TRBV20-1, with D possibly being TRBD2 (6 bases). The V end lost 3 bases, the J end lost 2 bases, and 10 bases lay between the germline ends. The CDR3 runs 13 residues. In germline, CDR1 is DFQATT, CDR2 SNEGSKA (reference sequence). CDR3 sequence: CSASAAGQETQYF. The CDR3 nucleotides are TGCAGTGCTAGTGCTGCGGGACAAGAGACCCAGTACTTC.

Details on this clonotype: A read error may explain this, as a much larger clone is one base away. The V and J genes are TRBV6-5 and TRBJ2-3, with D tentatively TRBD1 (6 bases). The germline CDR1 and CDR2 sequences are MNHEY and SVGAGI. This CDR3 spans 16 amino acids. CDR3 DNA: TGTGCCTGCAGTTATGGCCGGGACATCCGCACAGATACGCAGTATTTT. It is translated as CACSYGRDIRTDTQYF.